These 17 T cell receptor beta chains were sequenced from one sample in a study of T cell changes during pregnancy in multiple sclerosis. The method was immunoSEQ multiplex PCR; TCRdb's version includes in-frame clones alone and lacks a portion of them. The table shows roughly 67,000 clones, with roughly nine tenths occurring only once. The starting material was peripheral blood, obtained in the second trimester of pregnancy. These receptors all stem from a female donor with multiple sclerosis, enrolled in a pregnancy study.

The chain joins TRBV19 to TRBJ2-5; 10 positions agree with TRBD2. The CDR3 is made up of 15 amino acids. The V gene end was trimmed by 3 bases and the J gene end by 4 bases; junction bases not matched to a gene: 5. Germline CDR1 and CDR2: LNHDA and SQIVND (reference sequence). This CDR3 reads CASSIKRGGGETQYF. The CDR3 region has the DNA TGTGCCAGTAGTATTAAGCGGGGGGGCGGAGAGACCCAGTACTTC.

The rearrangement joins TRBV4-1 to TRBJ2-5, with D maybe TRBD1 (6 bases). Trimming stripped 4 bases from V and 0 bases from J, with 15 bases between. The CDR3 loop spans 16 amino acids. CDR1 and CDR2 from the germline V gene are MGHRA and YSYEKL. The CDR3 nucleotides read TGCGCCAGCAGCCCCTCCTTCGGGACATACCAAGAGACCCAGTACTTC. Its protein is CASSPSFGTYQETQYF.

V and J are TRBV2 and TRBJ1-5; no firm D call. From germline, CDR1 is SNHLY and CDR2 FYNNEI. This CDR3 region has 13 residues. V dropped 5 bases and J dropped 4 bases, with 9 bases sitting between them. The CDR3 nucleotides are TGTGCCAGCAGTCCAGTCACAAATCAGCCCCAGCATTTT. Its translation is CASSPVTNQPQHF.

CDR3 DNA sequence: TGTGCCAGCAGTTCAGGGGCCGCGAACACCGGGGAGCTGTTTTTT. Protein sequence: CASSSGAANTGELFF. The chain carries TRBV6-5 and TRBJ2-2; tentative D call: TRBD1 (6 bases). V was trimmed by 4 bases and J by 0 bases, leaving 9 bases between them. Looked up from germline, CDR1 is MNHEY and CDR2 is SVGAGI. This CDR3 contains 15 residues.

This rearrangement joins TRBV30 to TRBJ2-5, with 13 bases that match TRBD2. J lost 3 bases, V lost 4 bases, and 5 bases had no gene match. This CDR3 contains 15 residues. Germline loops: CDR1 GTSNPN, CDR2 SVGIG (reference sequence). Here the CDR3 DNA reads TGTGCCTGGACACTAGCGGGAGGGCCCGAAGAGACCCAGTACTTC. It codes for CAWTLAGGPEETQYF.

The chain is built from TRBV18 and TRBJ2-7; 8 nucleotides agree with TRBD1. The CDR3 extends over 18 amino acids. J was trimmed by 3 bases and V by 2 bases; bases with no gene match: 15. The germline V gene encodes CDR1 KGHSH and CDR2 LQKENI. The CDR3: CASSPEFTRTGRYYEQYF. The CDR3 DNA sequence: TGTGCCAGCTCACCAGAATTTACGCGGACAGGGCGTTACTACGAGCAGTACTTC.

The chain has TRBV4-1 and TRBJ2-7; 8 bases are a match to TRBD1. The CDR3 consists of 16 residues. The V segment lost 4 bases and the J segment 0 bases; nucleotides outside the gene matches: 8. The germline V gene encodes CDR1 MGHRA and CDR2 YSYEKL. CDR3 DNA sequence: TGCGCCAGCAGCCCATTGGGACAGGACCCCTCCTACGAGCAGTACTTC. Translation gives CASSPLGQDPSYEQYF.

This chain connects TRBV7-9 to TRBJ1-3; D gene ambiguous. The CDR3 spans 12 residues. Deletions cut 8 bases from V and 4 bases from J, with 9 bases between. CDR1 and CDR2 from the germline V gene are SEHNR and FQNEAQ (reference sequence). The CDR3 protein is CASSLYGNTIYF. The CDR3 DNA reads as TGTGCCAGCTCTCTCTACGGAAACACCATATATTTT. Looking up the rest from reference TRBV7-9 and TRBJ1-3 gives the full variable domain: DTGVSQNPRHKITKRGQNVTFRCDPISEHNRLYWYRQTLGQGPEFLTYFQNEAQLEKSRLLSDRFSAERPKGSFSTLEIQRTEQGDSAMYLCASSLYGNTIYFGEGSWLTVV.

This clone showed up just once. The gene calls are TRBV4-2 and TRBJ2-7; 14 bases are a match to TRBD2. The CDR3 is 16 amino acids. Germline V gene data show CDR1 as LGHNA and CDR2 as YNFKEQ. Losses at the gene ends were 2 bases for V and 3 bases for J; bases not matched to a gene: 3. CDR3 in DNA: TGTGCCAGCAGCCAACCCGGGACTAGCGGGAGCTACGAGCAGTACTTC. It is translated as CASSQPGTSGSYEQYF.

J is TRBJ2-3 and V is TRBV5-1; D is possibly TRBD2 (5 bases). The ends were cut back, 0 bases at V and 3 bases at J, with 8 bases in the middle. This CDR3 contains 14 residues. Germline V gene data show CDR1 as SGHRS and CDR2 as YFSETQ. CDR3 loop: CASSLALATDTQYF. CDR3 sequence (DNA): TGCGCCAGCAGCTTGGCCCTAGCAACAGATACGCAGTATTTT.

The chain has TRBV27 and TRBJ1-1; D is ambiguous. This CDR3 spans 15 amino acids. CDR1 MNHEY and CDR2 SMNVEV come from the germline V gene (reference sequence). Trimming stripped 5 bases from V and 5 bases from J, with 18 bases between. CDR3 nucleotides: TGTGCCAGCAGTCCCCGGACGGGGATAGGGACTGAAGCTTTCTTT. Translated: CASSPRTGIGTEAFF.

The chain has TRBV10-2 and TRBJ2-1; D not resolved. V was shortened by 4 bases and J by 4 bases, with 8 bases between the two germline ends. This CDR3 contains 13 residues. Per germline, CDR1 WSHSY and CDR2 SAAADI. CDR3 sequence reads: CASSVRDYNEQFF. DNA for the CDR3: TGCGCCAGCAGTGTGCGAGATTACAATGAGCAGTTCTTC.

The CDR3 DNA sequence: TGTGCCAGCAGCTTAAAGTTGGGTAGCGGCCAAGAGACCCAGTACTTC. It codes for CASSLKLGSGQETQYF. The V and J genes are TRBV7-8 and TRBJ2-5; maybe TRBD2 (6 bases). Trimming stripped 2 bases from V and 1 base from J, with 14 bases between. Germline V CDR1 and CDR2: SGHVS, FQNEAQ. The CDR3 runs 16 residues.

This clone was observed a handful of times. The chain recombines TRBV2 with TRBJ1-5, with D possibly TRBD1 on 5 matching bases. Between the trimmed V and J ends, which lost 4 bases and 5 bases, there was a span of 15 bases. Looked up from germline, CDR1 is SNHLY and CDR2 is FYNNEI. There are 15 residues in the CDR3. CDR3 coding DNA: TGTGCCAGCAGTGTCAGGGCCGACGATTATCAGCCCCAGCATTTT. Its translation: CASSVRADDYQPQHF.

This clone was detected a few times. This chain joins TRBV18 and TRBJ1-2; D remains ambiguous. CDR1 is KGHSH, CDR2 LQKENI, per germline. V was clipped by 2 bases and J by 1 base, with 11 bases between them. The CDR3 is made up of 15 amino acids. This CDR3 is CASSPERENNYGYTF. Written as DNA, the CDR3 is TGTGCCAGCTCACCAGAGCGGGAAAATAACTATGGCTACACCTTC.

V gene TRBV5-1 combines with J gene TRBJ1-2; TRBD1 matches at 7 bases. The V gene end was trimmed by 4 bases and the J gene end by 4 bases; junction bases not matched to a gene: 10. The CDR3 spans 15 residues. Germline CDR1 reads SGHRS; CDR2 reads YFSETQ. The CDR3 region is CASSPLAGGSYGYTF. The DNA of the CDR3 is TGCGCCAGCAGCCCCTTGGCAGGGGGAAGCTATGGCTACACCTTC.

This chain joins TRBV29-1 and TRBJ2-3; a possible D gene is TRBD2 (6 bases). Germline CDR1 reads SQVTM; CDR2 reads ANQGSEA. This CDR3 is built from 13 residues. The V gene lost 5 bases and the J gene lost 3 bases, with 12 bases spanning the gap. The CDR3, as DNA: TGCAGCGTTCCGGCGGGGAGTACAGATACGCAGTATTTT. Translated, it gives CSVPAGSTDTQYF.